This T cell receptor beta chain was identified during a study of glioma-infiltrating T cells. Study-level results: Tissue and blood shared very few CDR3 sequences.

Details on this clonotype: Its antigen is currently unknown.

Amplification of TCR alpha and beta CDR3 regions from RNA used iRepertoire nested multiplex PCR. TCRdb re-called the multiplex PCR reads with MiXCR, one entry per CDR3 protein. In the table there are under 150,000 distinct CDR3 sequences, around 40% of which are singletons. The V end was cut by 3 bases, the J end by 2 bases, with 11 bases between. The CDR3 contains 15 residues. CDR1 and CDR2 (germline): MNHEY, SMNVEV (reference sequence). Material: glioma tissue, nonneoplastic brain tissue, or PBMCs (not recorded which). This receptor was obtained from a human donor with low-grade glioma or glioblastoma, undergoing nonglioma brain surgery, or in good health (not recorded which). This chain connects TRBV27 to TRBJ1-5; no clear D. CDR3 nucleotides: TGTGCCAGCAGTTTTCGGGGTATGGGCAATCAGCCCCAGCATTTT. This translates into CASSFRGMGNQPQHF.